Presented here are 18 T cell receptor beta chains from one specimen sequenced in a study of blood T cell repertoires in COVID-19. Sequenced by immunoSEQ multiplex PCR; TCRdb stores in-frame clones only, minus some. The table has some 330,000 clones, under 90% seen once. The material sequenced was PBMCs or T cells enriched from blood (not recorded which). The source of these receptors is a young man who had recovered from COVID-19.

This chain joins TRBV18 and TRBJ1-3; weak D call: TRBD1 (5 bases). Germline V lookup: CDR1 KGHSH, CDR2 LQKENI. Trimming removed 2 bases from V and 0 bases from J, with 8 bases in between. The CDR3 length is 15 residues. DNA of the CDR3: TGTGCCAGCTCACCAGAAGGGGACTCTGGAAACACCATATATTTT. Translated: CASSPEGDSGNTIYF.

CDR3 in DNA: TGCGCCAGCAGCCCCTGGACAGGGGGGGATCAGCCCCAGCATTTT. Protein product: CASSPWTGGDQPQHF. The chain combines TRBV5-1 with TRBJ1-5; 10 bases map to TRBD1. Trimming cost V 4 bases and J 5 bases; bases outside gene matches: 6. The CDR3 spans 15 residues. From germline, CDR1 is SGHRS and CDR2 YFSETQ.

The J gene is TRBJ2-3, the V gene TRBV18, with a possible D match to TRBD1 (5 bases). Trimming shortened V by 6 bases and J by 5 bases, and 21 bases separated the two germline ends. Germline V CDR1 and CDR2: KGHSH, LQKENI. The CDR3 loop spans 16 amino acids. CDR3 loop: CASSPEELLRGDTQYF. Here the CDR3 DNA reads TGTGCCAGCTCCCCAGAGGAACTCCTTAGGGGAGATACGCAGTATTTT.

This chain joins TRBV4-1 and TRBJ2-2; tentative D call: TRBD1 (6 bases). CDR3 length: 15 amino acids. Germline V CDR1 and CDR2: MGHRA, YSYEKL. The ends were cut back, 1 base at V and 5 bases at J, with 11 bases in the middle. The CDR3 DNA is TGCGCCAGCAGCCAAGGTCCAGGGGTAACCGGGGAGCTGTTTTTT. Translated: CASSQGPGVTGELFF.

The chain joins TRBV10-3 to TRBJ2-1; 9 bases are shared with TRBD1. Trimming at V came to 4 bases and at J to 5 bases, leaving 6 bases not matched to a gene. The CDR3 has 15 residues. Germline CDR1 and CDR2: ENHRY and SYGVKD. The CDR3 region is CAISGRDREDNEQFF. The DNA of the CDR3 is TGTGCCATCAGTGGCCGGGACAGGGAGGACAATGAGCAGTTCTTC.

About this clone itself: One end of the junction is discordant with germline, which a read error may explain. The DNA for the CDR3 is TGTGCCAGCAATTTAGCGGGGGGGCTAGAGACCCAGTACTTC. Residues: CASNLAGGLETQYF. This chain joins TRBV28 and TRBJ2-5, with 11 bases lining up with TRBD2. CDR1 and CDR2 from the germline V gene are MDHEN and SYDVKM. The CDR3 extends over 14 amino acids.

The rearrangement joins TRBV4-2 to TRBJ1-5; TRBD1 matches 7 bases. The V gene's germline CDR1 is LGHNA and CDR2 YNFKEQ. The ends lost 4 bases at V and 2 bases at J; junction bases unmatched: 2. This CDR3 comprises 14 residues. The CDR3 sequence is CASSLDRGNQPQHF. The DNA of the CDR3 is TGTGCCAGCAGCCTCGACAGGGGCAATCAGCCCCAGCATTTT.

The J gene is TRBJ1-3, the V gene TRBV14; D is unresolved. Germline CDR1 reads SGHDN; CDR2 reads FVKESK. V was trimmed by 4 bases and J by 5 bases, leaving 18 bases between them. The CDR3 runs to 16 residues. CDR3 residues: CASSPPTRARRNTIYF. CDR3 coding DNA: TGTGCCAGCAGCCCCCCAACAAGAGCGCGAAGAAACACCATATATTTT.

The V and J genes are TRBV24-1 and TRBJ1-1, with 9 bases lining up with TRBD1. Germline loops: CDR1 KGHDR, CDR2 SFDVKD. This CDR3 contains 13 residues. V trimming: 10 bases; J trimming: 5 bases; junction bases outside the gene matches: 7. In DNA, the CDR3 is TGTGCCACGATGACAGGGGGGAGTACTGAAGCTTTCTTT. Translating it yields CATMTGGSTEAFF.

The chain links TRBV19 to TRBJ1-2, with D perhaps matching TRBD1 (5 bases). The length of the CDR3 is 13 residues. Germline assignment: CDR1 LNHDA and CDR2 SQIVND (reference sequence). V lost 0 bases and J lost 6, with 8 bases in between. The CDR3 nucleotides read TGTGCCAGTAGTATAGAGAACAGGAATGGCTACACCTTC. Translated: CASSIENRNGYTF. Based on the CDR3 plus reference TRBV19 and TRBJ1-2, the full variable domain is DGGITQSPKYLFRKEGQNVTLSCEQNLNHDAMYWYRQDPGQGLRLIYYSQIVNDFQKGDIAEGYSVSREKKESFPLTVTSAQKNPTAFYLCASSIENRNGYTFGSGTRLTVV.

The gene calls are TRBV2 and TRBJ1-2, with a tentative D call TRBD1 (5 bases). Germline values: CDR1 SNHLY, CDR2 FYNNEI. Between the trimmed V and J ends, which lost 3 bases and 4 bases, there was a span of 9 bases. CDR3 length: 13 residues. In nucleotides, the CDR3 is TGTGCCAGCAGTGACTCTAGGGGCTATGGCTACACCTTC. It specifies CASSDSRGYGYTF.

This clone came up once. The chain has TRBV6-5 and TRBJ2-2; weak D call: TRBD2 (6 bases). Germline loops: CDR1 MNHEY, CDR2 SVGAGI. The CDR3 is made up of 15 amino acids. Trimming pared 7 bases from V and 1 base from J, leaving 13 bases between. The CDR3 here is CASTLTGVNTGELFF. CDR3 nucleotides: TGTGCCAGCACCCTAACGGGGGTGAACACCGGGGAGCTGTTTTTT.

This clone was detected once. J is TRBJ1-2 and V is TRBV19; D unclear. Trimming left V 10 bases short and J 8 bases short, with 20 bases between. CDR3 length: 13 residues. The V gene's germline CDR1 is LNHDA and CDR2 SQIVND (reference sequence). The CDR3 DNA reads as TGTGCCACCGAGACTGAGACCACAACCGGCTACACCTTC. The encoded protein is CATETETTTGYTF.

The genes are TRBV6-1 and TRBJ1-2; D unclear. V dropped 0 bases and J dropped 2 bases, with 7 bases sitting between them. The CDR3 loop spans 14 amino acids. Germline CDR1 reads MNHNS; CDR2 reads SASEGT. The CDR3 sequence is CASSEAVQNYGYTF. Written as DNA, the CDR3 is TGTGCCAGCAGTGAAGCGGTTCAGAACTATGGCTACACCTTC.

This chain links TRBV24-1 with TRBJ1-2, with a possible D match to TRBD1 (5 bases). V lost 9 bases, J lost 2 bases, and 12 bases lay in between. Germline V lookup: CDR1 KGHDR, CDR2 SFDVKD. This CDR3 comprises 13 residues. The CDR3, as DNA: TGTGCCACCCCACAGGACCACAACTATGGCTACACCTTC. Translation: CATPQDHNYGYTF.

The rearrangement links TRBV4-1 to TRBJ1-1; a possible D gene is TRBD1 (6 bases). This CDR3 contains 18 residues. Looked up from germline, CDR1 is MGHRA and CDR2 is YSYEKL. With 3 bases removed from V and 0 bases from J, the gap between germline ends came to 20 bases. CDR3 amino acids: CASSQIAGQDRLNTEAFF. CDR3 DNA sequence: TGCGCCAGCAGCCAGATTGCGGGCCAAGACAGGTTGAACACTGAAGCTTTCTTT.

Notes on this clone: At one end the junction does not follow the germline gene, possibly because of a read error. CDR3 nucleotides: TGTGCTAGCAGCTTAGGTCGGGTCCCCTACAATGAGCAGTTCTTC. Translating gives CASSLGRVPYNEQFF. The V and J genes are TRBV7-7 and TRBJ2-1; D call uncertain. The germline CDR1 and CDR2 sequences are SSHAT and FNYEAQ (reference sequence). This CDR3 is built from 15 residues.

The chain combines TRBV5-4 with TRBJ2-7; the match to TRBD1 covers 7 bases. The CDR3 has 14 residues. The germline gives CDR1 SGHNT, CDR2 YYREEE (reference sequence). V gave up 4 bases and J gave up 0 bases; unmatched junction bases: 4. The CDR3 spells CASSTRGSSYEQYF. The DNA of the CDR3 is TGTGCCAGCAGCACCAGGGGGAGCTCCTACGAGCAGTACTTC.